What follows are 30 T cell receptor beta chains derived from one specimen sequenced in a study of blood T cell repertoires in COVID-19. Assay: immunoSEQ multiplex PCR; the TCRdb copy retains only in-frame clones and omits some. The sample lists some 190,000 clones, about 80% occurring once. The sequenced sample was peripheral blood. All receptors come from a woman aged 80 or older with COVID-19, enrolled during active disease.

The rearrangement uses TRBV5-1 and TRBJ2-2; 7 bases match TRBD1. Germline V gives CDR1 SGHRS, CDR2 YFSETQ. Trimming took 5 bases from V and 0 from J; bases not matched to a gene: 7. The CDR3 is 16 amino acids. In DNA, the CDR3 is TGCGCCAGCAGTCCCGGGACAGCGGCGAACACCGGGGAGCTGTTTTTT. Amino acid sequence: CASSPGTAANTGELFF.

This clone was seen only once. The chain carries TRBV27 and TRBJ2-5; 9 positions match TRBD2. J lost 5 bases, V lost 6 bases, and 7 bases had no gene match. CDR1 and CDR2 from the germline V gene are MNHEY and SMNVEV (reference sequence). CDR3 length: 14 amino acids. CDR3 nucleotide sequence: TGTGCCAGCAGCCTCCTAGCGGGACAGGAGACCCAGTACTTC. Protein product: CASSLLAGQETQYF.

The J gene is TRBJ1-1, the V gene TRBV6-6; 9 bases match TRBD1. V gave up 10 bases and J gave up 4 bases; unmatched junction bases: 16. CDR1 is MNHNY, CDR2 SVGAGI, per germline (reference sequence). The CDR3 runs 16 residues. This CDR3 reads CAIHTGGLGVSTEAFF. CDR3 DNA: TGTGCCATCCATACAGGGGGCTTAGGGGTTAGCACTGAAGCTTTCTTT.

Only a few counts were recorded for this clone. The V gene is TRBV18, the J gene TRBJ1-4, with 7 bases that match TRBD1. Germline trimming cut 1 base from V and 4 bases from J; bases unmatched to any gene: 6. This CDR3 comprises 16 residues. Germline loops: CDR1 KGHSH, CDR2 LQKENI. CDR3 sequence reads: CASSPQGARGNEKLFF. The CDR3 bases are TGTGCCAGCTCACCACAGGGGGCGCGCGGTAATGAAAAACTGTTTTTT.

The CDR3 reads CATSDTRGRETQYF. The CDR3, as DNA: TGTGCCACCAGTGATACGAGGGGGCGGGAGACCCAGTACTTC. The chain couples TRBV24-1 to TRBJ2-5; TRBD1 agrees at 7 bases. This CDR3 is built from 14 residues. V was pared by 3 bases and J by 5 bases, with 5 bases of the junction left unmatched. CDR1 is KGHDR, CDR2 SFDVKD, per germline.

The V call is TRBV6-1, the J call TRBJ1-4, with D possibly TRBD1 on 6 matching bases. The CDR3 extends over 14 amino acids. V gave up 0 bases and J gave up 8 bases, with 10 bases separating them. Germline-derived CDR1 and CDR2 are MNHNS and SASEGT. CDR3 protein: CASSEAQGREKLFF. For the CDR3, the DNA is TGTGCCAGCAGTGAAGCGCAGGGGCGGGAAAAACTGTTTTTT.

The chain carries TRBV9 and TRBJ2-2; 9 bases line up with TRBD1. The CDR3 sequence is 16 residues long. V was clipped by 2 bases and J by 2 bases; unmatched bases: 4. Germline V gene sequence: CDR1 SGDLS, CDR2 YYNGEE. The CDR3 DNA reads as TGTGCCAGCAGCGTGGGGACAGGGATTAACACCGGGGAGCTGTTTTTT. This codes for CASSVGTGINTGELFF.

The chain couples TRBV5-1 to TRBJ2-3; a weak D match, TRBD2 (6 bases). This CDR3 contains 16 residues. Germline CDR1 reads SGHRS; CDR2 reads YFSETQ. V lost 0 bases and J 0 bases, leaving 11 bases between the germline ends. The chain's CDR3 is CASSLGSGTSTDTQYF. The CDR3 bases are TGCGCCAGCAGCTTGGGGTCCGGGACTAGCACAGATACGCAGTATTTT.

The J gene is TRBJ2-2, the V gene TRBV2, with D perhaps TRBD1 (6 bases). Germline CDR1 reads SNHLY; CDR2 reads FYNNEI. This CDR3 contains 14 residues. V shed 9 bases and J shed 5 bases, with 16 bases lying between them. CDR3 DNA sequence: TGTGCCAGTCAGTTTGGACAGAGGACCGGGGAGCTGTTTTTT. This translates into CASQFGQRTGELFF.

The chain recombines TRBV3-1 (or the pseudogene TRBV3-2) with TRBJ2-1; maybe TRBD2 (6 bases). The CDR3 covers 15 residues. V dropped 3 bases and J dropped 1 base, with 10 bases sitting between them. CDR1 LGHDT and CDR2 YNNKEL come from the germline V gene (reference sequence). CDR3 amino acids: CASSHPTSSYNEQFF. The CDR3 DNA reads TGTGCCAGCAGCCATCCGACTAGTTCCTACAATGAGCAGTTCTTC.

This clone appeared a few times. The chain has TRBV2 and TRBJ2-2; 12 positions agree with TRBD2. Trimming took 7 bases from V and 1 from J; bases not matched to a gene: 4. Per germline, CDR1 SNHLY and CDR2 FYNNEI. This CDR3 spans 16 amino acids. The CDR3 bases are TGTGCCAGCACTAAGACTAGCGGGGGGAACACCGGGGAGCTGTTTTTT. Its protein product is CASTKTSGGNTGELFF.

V is TRBV9 and J is TRBJ1-6, with a possible D match to TRBD1 (6 bases). V was shortened by 4 bases and J by 6 bases, with 14 bases between the two germline ends. The CDR3 sequence is 15 residues long. Germline CDR1 is SGDLS and CDR2 is YYNGEE. This CDR3 reads CASSLRGDGNSPLHF. CDR3 in DNA: TGTGCCAGCAGCCTCAGGGGCGACGGTAATTCACCCCTCCACTTT.

As DNA, the CDR3 is TGTGCCAGCAGTCGCCAGGAGGGGGAAGCTTTCTTT. Amino acids: CASSRQEGEAFF. The gene calls are TRBV27 and TRBJ1-1; a weak D match, TRBD1 (5 bases). V was shortened by 5 bases and J by 8 bases, with 12 bases between the two germline ends. From germline, CDR1 is MNHEY and CDR2 SMNVEV (reference sequence). This CDR3 contains 12 residues.

The rearrangement uses TRBV9 and TRBJ2-2; TRBD2 is a possible D gene (5 bases). Germline lookup yields CDR1 SGDLS and CDR2 YYNGEE. This CDR3 is 17 amino acids long. Between the trimmed V and J ends, which lost 0 bases and 5 bases, there was a span of 17 bases. The CDR3 protein is CASSVAEGVGVTGELFF. CDR3 DNA sequence: TGTGCCAGCAGCGTAGCTGAGGGAGTTGGAGTAACCGGGGAGCTGTTTTTT.

The chain combines TRBV5-4 with TRBJ2-1; a weak D match, TRBD2 (5 bases). Per the germline V gene, CDR1 is SGHNT and CDR2 is YYREEE (reference sequence). V was pared by 7 bases and J by 7 bases, with 18 bases between. The CDR3 sequence is 14 residues long. The CDR3 sequence: CASQGSGSPNEQFF. CDR3 coding DNA: TGTGCCAGCCAAGGGAGTGGTAGCCCTAATGAGCAGTTCTTC.

The gene calls are TRBV5-1 and TRBJ2-7; D might be TRBD2 (6 bases). Germline lookup yields CDR1 SGHRS and CDR2 YFSETQ. The CDR3 contains 14 residues. The germline V and J ends were trimmed by 5 bases and 4 bases, with 16 bases remaining between them. This CDR3 is CASRLWGEAYEQYF. The CDR3 bases are TGCGCCAGCAGACTCTGGGGGGAAGCGTACGAGCAGTACTTC. The variable domain in full, completed from reference TRBV5-1 and TRBJ2-7, reads KAGVTQTPRYLIKTRGQQVTLSCSPISGHRSVSWYQQTPGQGLQFLFEYFSETQRNKGNFPGRFSGRQFSNSRSEMNVSTLELGDSALYLCASRLWGEAYEQYFGPGTRLTVT.

The chain joins TRBV7-9 to TRBJ1-4; no firm D call. Germline CDR1 is SEHNR and CDR2 is FQNEAQ (reference sequence). Trimming stripped 1 base from V and 12 bases from J, with 9 bases between. This CDR3 spans 12 amino acids. As DNA, the CDR3 is TGTGCCAGCAGCTTAGGAGGCTCCGAACTGTTTTTT. Translation gives CASSLGGSELFF.

The rearrangement links TRBV5-6 to TRBJ1-2; D uncertain. Germline CDR1 reads SGHDT; CDR2 reads YYEEEE. Trimming removed 0 bases from V and 4 bases from J, with 10 bases in between. The CDR3 has 14 residues. DNA for the CDR3: TGTGCCAGCAGCTTGGTACTTACGAGCTATGGCTACACCTTC. It codes for CASSLVLTSYGYTF.

This sequence joins TRBV4-1 and TRBJ1-2; no reliable D call. CDR3 length: 15 residues. Per germline, CDR1 MGHRA and CDR2 YSYEKL. The germline V and J ends were trimmed by 3 bases and 8 bases, with 19 bases remaining between them. The CDR3 sequence is CASSHPSQAIEGYTF. CDR3 sequence (DNA): TGCGCCAGCAGCCACCCCTCGCAGGCGATAGAGGGCTACACCTTC.

The genes are TRBV5-4 and TRBJ1-2; 7 bases fit TRBD1. The CDR3 is made up of 15 amino acids. Germline values: CDR1 SGHNT, CDR2 YYREEE (reference sequence). V was clipped by 0 bases and J by 1 base; unmatched bases: 3. The DNA of the CDR3 is TGTGCCAGCAGCTTGGAGGGGGCGTTTAACTATGGCTACACCTTC. Residues: CASSLEGAFNYGYTF. Full variable domain (remainder filled in from reference TRBV5-4 and TRBJ1-2): ETGVTQSPTHLIKTRGQQVTLRCSSQSGHNTVSWYQQALGQGPQFIFQYYREEENGRGNFPPRFSGLQFPNYSSELNVNALELDDSALYLCASSLEGAFNYGYTFGSGTRLTVV.

This chain joins TRBV4-1 and TRBJ1-4; 9 bases fit TRBD1. Looked up from germline, CDR1 is MGHRA and CDR2 is YSYEKL. The CDR3 length is 16 residues. Unmatched junction bases numbered 3, after V lost 2 bases and J lost 2 bases. The CDR3 nucleotides are TGCGCCAGCAGCCAATCGGGGACAGGGACTAATGAAAAACTGTTTTTT. It encodes CASSQSGTGTNEKLFF.

CDR3 nucleotides: TGTGCCAGCAGTTACTCGGGGCGGGAAGACTATGGCTACACCTTC. This sequence encodes CASSYSGREDYGYTF. This sequence joins TRBV6-5 and TRBJ1-2; D perhaps matches TRBD1 (5 bases). Per the germline V gene, CDR1 is MNHEY and CDR2 is SVGAGI. V lost 0 bases and J 3 bases, leaving 11 bases between the germline ends. This CDR3 is built from 15 residues.

The rearrangement links TRBV21-1 to TRBJ1-1; TRBD1 is the table's D call and was not checked against the DNA. TRBV21-1 is described as a pseudogene. This CDR3 comprises 18 residues. The CDR3 DNA sequence: TGTGCCAGCAGCAAACGCCCTTTGGGCAGGTACATGAACACTGAAGCTTTCTTT. Protein product: CASSKRPLGRYMNTEAFF.

The rearrangement uses TRBV9 and TRBJ1-2, with 7 bases fitting TRBD1. The CDR3 spans 15 residues. V dropped 2 bases and J dropped 0; count of bases not matched to a gene: 4. Per germline, CDR1 SGDLS and CDR2 YYNGEE. The CDR3 loop reads CASSVGQRTNYGYTF. Written as DNA, the CDR3 is TGTGCCAGCAGCGTGGGACAGCGCACTAACTATGGCTACACCTTC. The whole variable domain, remainder taken from reference TRBV9 and TRBJ1-2, is DSGVTQTPKHLITATGQRVTLRCSPRSGDLSVYWYQQSLDQGLQFLIQYYNGEERAKGNILERFSAQQFPDLHSELNLSSLELGDSALYFCASSVGQRTNYGYTFGSGTRLTVV.

The genes are TRBV28 and TRBJ1-2; D may be TRBD1 (5 bases). The CDR3 contains 16 residues. The V end lost 2 bases, the J end lost 0 bases, and 13 bases lay between the germline ends. Germline V lookup: CDR1 MDHEN, CDR2 SYDVKM. The CDR3 loop is CASSLAGTEANYGYTF. In nucleotides, the CDR3 is TGTGCCAGCAGTTTAGCCGGGACTGAAGCTAACTATGGCTACACCTTC.

A few counts support this clone. The chain employs TRBV6-5 and TRBJ1-1; D remains unclear. The CDR3 has 12 amino acids. Germline V CDR1 and CDR2: MNHEY, SVGAGI. Trimming shortened V by 5 bases and J by 11 bases, and 15 bases separated the two germline ends. The CDR3 DNA is TGTGCCAGCAGTCTCCCGGGAGAGAGGGCTTTCTTT. Amino acids: CASSLPGERAFF.

The gene calls are TRBV7-9 and TRBJ2-2; no definite D call. Per the germline V gene, CDR1 is SEHNR and CDR2 is FQNEAQ (reference sequence). This CDR3 spans 16 amino acids. Between the trimmed V and J ends, which lost 1 base and 0 bases, there was a span of 9 bases. In nucleotides, the CDR3 is TGTGCCAGCAGCTTAGGGTGGGCCCCGAACACCGGGGAGCTGTTTTTT. It translates to CASSLGWAPNTGELFF.

Written as DNA, the CDR3 is TGTGCCAGCAGCCGGACAGGGAATTCCTACGAGCAGTACTTC. The encoded protein is CASSRTGNSYEQYF. This chain joins TRBV7-9 and TRBJ2-7; 8 nucleotides agree with TRBD1. The length of the CDR3 is 14 residues. Trimming removed 5 bases from V and 1 base from J; junction bases left unmatched: 4. Germline-derived CDR1 and CDR2 are SEHNR and FQNEAQ (reference sequence).

J is TRBJ1-1 and V is TRBV19; TRBD1 matches 9 bases. The V gene end was trimmed by 7 bases and the J gene end by 3 bases; junction bases not matched to a gene: 12. The V gene's germline CDR1 is LNHDA and CDR2 SQIVND (reference sequence). CDR3 size: 16 residues. The CDR3 nucleotides are TGTGCCAGTAAGCCAACCGGGACAGGGTGGTACACTGAAGCTTTCTTT. Its protein is CASKPTGTGWYTEAFF.

The V and J genes are TRBV28 and TRBJ2-1; TRBD2 matches 10 bases. V was clipped by 1 base and J by 4 bases; unmatched bases: 10. In germline, CDR1 is MDHEN, CDR2 SYDVKM. This CDR3 has 18 amino acids. This chain's CDR3 is CASSLLSGRAGYYNEQFF. CDR3 nucleotides: TGTGCCAGCAGTTTATTAAGCGGGAGGGCCGGATATTACAATGAGCAGTTCTTC.